This T cell receptor (beta chain) was recovered during a study of T cell clusters in autoimmune cytopenias. Frequency places this clonotype as large (0.1 to 1%). This CDR3 has 15 residues. Germline assignment: CDR1 MNHNS and CDR2 SASEGT. One tube held mixed TRB-A and TRB-B primer pools for touch-down PCR. TCRdb re-called the multiplex PCR reads, yielding one record per CDR3 amino acid sequence without DNA. The sample totals approximately 1,800 distinct CDR3 sequences; its top ten clones hold around 6%. Some 39,000 genome equivalents of blood DNA were amplified for TRB. The chain employs TRBV6-1 and TRBJ1-4; TCRdb picks TRBD1, but there is no DNA to check that call. The clonotype originates from a human donor with an autoimmune cytopenia or autoimmune hepatitis (not recorded which). Sequencing was done on a sample of peripheral blood. The CDR3 protein is CASSSGTATNEKLFF.